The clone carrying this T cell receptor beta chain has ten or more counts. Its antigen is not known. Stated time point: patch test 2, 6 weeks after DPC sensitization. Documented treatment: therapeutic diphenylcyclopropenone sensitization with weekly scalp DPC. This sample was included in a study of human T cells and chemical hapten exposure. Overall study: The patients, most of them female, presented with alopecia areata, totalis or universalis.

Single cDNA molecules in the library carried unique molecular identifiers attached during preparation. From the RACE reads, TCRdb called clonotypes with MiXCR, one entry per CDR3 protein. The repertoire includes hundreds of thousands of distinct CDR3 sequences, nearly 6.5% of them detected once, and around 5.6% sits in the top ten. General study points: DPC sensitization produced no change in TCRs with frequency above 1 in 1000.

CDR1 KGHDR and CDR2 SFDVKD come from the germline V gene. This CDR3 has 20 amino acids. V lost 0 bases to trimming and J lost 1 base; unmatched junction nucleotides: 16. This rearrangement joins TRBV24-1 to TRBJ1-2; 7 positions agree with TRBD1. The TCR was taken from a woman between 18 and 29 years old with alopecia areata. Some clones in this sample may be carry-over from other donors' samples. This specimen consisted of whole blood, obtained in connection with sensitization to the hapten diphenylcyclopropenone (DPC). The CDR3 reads CATSDLQRRDSPLDNYGYTF. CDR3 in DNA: TGTGCCACCAGTGATTTGCAGCGTAGGGACAGCCCACTTGATAACTATGGCTACACCTTC.